The 6 T cell receptor beta chains presented below share a single source sample, sequenced in a study of blood T cell repertoires in COVID-19. Sequencing used immunoSEQ multiplex PCR; TCRdb keeps in-frame clones, though not all of them. The sample comprises around 81,000 clones, roughly 88% of which are singletons, and 4.8% rests with the top ten. Sequencing was done on a sample of peripheral blood. Source of these receptors: a woman aged 80 or over with acute or convalescent COVID-19.

The CDR3 is CASSTGQGAFGYTF. For the CDR3, the DNA is TGTGCCAGTAGTACCGGACAGGGGGCGTTTGGCTACACCTTC. The chain combines TRBV19 with TRBJ1-2, with 11 bases lining up with TRBD1. The V segment lost 4 bases and the J segment 7 bases; nucleotides outside the gene matches: 5. Germline CDR1 is LNHDA and CDR2 is SQIVND (reference sequence). The CDR3 sequence is 14 residues long.

The chain's CDR3 is CASSTMTGSNEKLFF. The DNA for the CDR3 is TGTGCCAGTAGTACGATGACAGGTTCTAATGAAAAACTGTTTTTT. The chain recombines TRBV19 with TRBJ1-4, with D tentatively TRBD1 (6 bases). This CDR3 spans 15 amino acids. Trimming removed 4 bases from V and 3 bases from J, with 12 bases in between. Germline V gene data show CDR1 as LNHDA and CDR2 as SQIVND (reference sequence).

V gene TRBV12-2 combines with J gene TRBJ2-7; the table's D gene call, TRBD1, was not cross checked with the DNA. TRBV12-2 is reported as a pseudogene. This CDR3 is built from 14 residues. CDR3 region: CASRLVKGPDEQYF. As DNA, the CDR3 is TGTGCAAGTCGCTTAGTAAAGGGGCCCGACGAGCAGTACTTC.

Only one count was recorded for this clone. The chain links TRBV3-1 (or the pseudogene TRBV3-2) to TRBJ2-6; the D gene is possibly TRBD2 (6 bases). The CDR3 contains 15 residues. V shed 3 bases and J shed 2 bases, with 8 bases lying between them. Germline-derived CDR1 and CDR2 are LGHDT and YNNKEL (reference sequence). CDR3 protein: CASSQAGPGANVLTF. The CDR3 DNA reads TGTGCCAGCAGCCAGGCGGGGCCTGGGGCCAACGTCCTGACTTTC.

The J gene is TRBJ1-2, the V gene TRBV7-3; possible D gene TRBD1, 5 bases. This CDR3 comprises 17 residues. The germline CDR1 and CDR2 sequences are SGHTA and FQGTGA. The germline V and J ends were trimmed by 0 bases and 4 bases, with 18 bases remaining between them. This chain's CDR3 is CASSLTVTGTPFYGYTF. The CDR3 DNA reads TGTGCCAGCAGCTTAACTGTAACAGGCACCCCGTTCTATGGCTACACCTTC.

The V gene is TRBV12-3 or TRBV12-4, the J gene TRBJ2-5, with D possibly TRBD1 on 6 matching bases. Trimming left V 5 bases short and J 2 bases short, with 9 bases between. The CDR3 is 13 residues long. In nucleotides, the CDR3 is TGTGCCAGCAGTATCGGACAGCAAGAGACCCAGTACTTC. Its translation is CASSIGQQETQYF.